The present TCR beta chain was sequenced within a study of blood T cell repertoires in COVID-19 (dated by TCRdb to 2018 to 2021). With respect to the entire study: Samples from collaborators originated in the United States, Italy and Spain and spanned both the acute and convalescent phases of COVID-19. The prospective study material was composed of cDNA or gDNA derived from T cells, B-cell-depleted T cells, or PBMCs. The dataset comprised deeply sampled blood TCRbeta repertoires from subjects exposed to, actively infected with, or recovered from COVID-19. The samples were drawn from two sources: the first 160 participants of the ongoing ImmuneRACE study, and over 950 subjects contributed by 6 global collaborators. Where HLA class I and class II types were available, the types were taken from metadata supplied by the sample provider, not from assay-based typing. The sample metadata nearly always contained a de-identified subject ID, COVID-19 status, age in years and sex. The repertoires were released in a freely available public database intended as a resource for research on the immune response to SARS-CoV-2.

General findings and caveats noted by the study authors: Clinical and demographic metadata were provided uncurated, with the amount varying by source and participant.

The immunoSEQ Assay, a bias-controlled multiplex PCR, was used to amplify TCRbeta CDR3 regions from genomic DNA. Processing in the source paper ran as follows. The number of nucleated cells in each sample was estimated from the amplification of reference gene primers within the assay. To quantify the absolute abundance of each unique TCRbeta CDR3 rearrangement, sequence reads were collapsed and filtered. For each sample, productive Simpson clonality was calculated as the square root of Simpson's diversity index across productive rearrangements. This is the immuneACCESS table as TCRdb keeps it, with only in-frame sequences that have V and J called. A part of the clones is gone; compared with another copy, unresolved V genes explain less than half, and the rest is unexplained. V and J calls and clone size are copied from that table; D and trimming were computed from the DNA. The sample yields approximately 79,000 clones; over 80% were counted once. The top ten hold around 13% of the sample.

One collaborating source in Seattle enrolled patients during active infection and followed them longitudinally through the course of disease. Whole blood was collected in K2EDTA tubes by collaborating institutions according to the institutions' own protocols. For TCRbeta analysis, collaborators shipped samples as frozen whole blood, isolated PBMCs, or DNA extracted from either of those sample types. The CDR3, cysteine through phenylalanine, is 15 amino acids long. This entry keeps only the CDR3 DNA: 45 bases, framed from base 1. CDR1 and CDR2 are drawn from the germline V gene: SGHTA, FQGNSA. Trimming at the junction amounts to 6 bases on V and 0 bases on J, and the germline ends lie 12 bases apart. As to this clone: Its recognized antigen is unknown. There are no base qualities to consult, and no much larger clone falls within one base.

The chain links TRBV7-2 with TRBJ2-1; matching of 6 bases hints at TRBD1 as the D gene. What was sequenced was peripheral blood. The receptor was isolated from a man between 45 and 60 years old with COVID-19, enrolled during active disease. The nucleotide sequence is TGTGCCAGCAGGCTAGTGACAGGCTCCTACAATGAGCAGTTCTTC. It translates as CASRLVTGSYNEQFF.